This is a list of T cell receptor beta chains from one sample in a study of blood T cell repertoires in COVID-19. Measured with immunoSEQ multiplex PCR; TCRdb has only the in-frame clones, and not every one. Of roughly 57,000 clones listed, roughly nine tenths were seen once; the top ten hold about a fifth. Sequences were obtained from peripheral blood. These receptors were collected from a human donor in a cohort sampled during active COVID-19. Each CDR3 is given with its conserved first and last residue. The D gene is left open where the match is weak. Only part of the rows carry a size: once, few, many, or a class if the clone is expanded.

len,j_gene,d_gene,v_gene,abundance,CDR3nt,CDR3aa
16,TRBJ2-3,TRBD1,TRBV6-1,few,TGTGCCAGCAGTGAAATGTCAGGGGGTAGCACAGATACGCAGTATTTT,CASSEMSGGSTDTQYF
15,TRBJ1-5,.,TRBV18,.,TGTGCCAGCTCACCCCTCGACAGCTTTAATCAGCCCCAGCATTTT,CASSPLDSFNQPQHF
16,TRBJ2-7,.,TRBV11-2,.,TGTGCCAGCAGCTTAGGAGGCGCCCTTGGTAGCTACGAGCAGTACTTC,CASSLGGALGSYEQYF
19,TRBJ1-6,.,TRBV4-3,.,TGCGCCAGCAGCCAAGACGGTTGGACGGACAGCTACTATAATTCACCCCTCCACTTT,CASSQDGWTDSYYNSPLHF
15,TRBJ2-3,TRBD2,TRBV11-2,.,TGTGCCAGCAGCACCAGGACTAGCGGTGCAGATACGCAGTATTTT,CASSTRTSGADTQYF
17,TRBJ2-5,.,TRBV20-1,once,TGCAGTGCTAGTATGGTTACCAGGACTTTGGGGCAAGAGACCCAGTACTTC,CSASMVTRTLGQETQYF
16,TRBJ1-1,TRBD1,TRBV6-1,few,TGTGCCAGCAGTGAAGAATTAGGACAGGGAAGCACTGAAGCTTTCTTT,CASSEELGQGSTEAFF
17,TRBJ2-2,TRBD2,TRBV27,.,TGTGCCAGCAGTTTTCTGGGACTAGCCTTAGTCACCGGGGAGCTGTTTTTT,CASSFLGLALVTGELFF
17,TRBJ1-1,TRBD1,TRBV6-2/TRBV6-3,once,TGTGCCAGCAGTTACCCCAAGCTATTGGACAGGGGGGAGGGAGCTTTCTTT,CASSYPKLLDRGEGAFF
11,TRBJ1-2,.,TRBV12-3/TRBV12-4,few,TGTGCCAGCAGTTTAGGACAGGCGAACACCTTC,CASSLGQANTF